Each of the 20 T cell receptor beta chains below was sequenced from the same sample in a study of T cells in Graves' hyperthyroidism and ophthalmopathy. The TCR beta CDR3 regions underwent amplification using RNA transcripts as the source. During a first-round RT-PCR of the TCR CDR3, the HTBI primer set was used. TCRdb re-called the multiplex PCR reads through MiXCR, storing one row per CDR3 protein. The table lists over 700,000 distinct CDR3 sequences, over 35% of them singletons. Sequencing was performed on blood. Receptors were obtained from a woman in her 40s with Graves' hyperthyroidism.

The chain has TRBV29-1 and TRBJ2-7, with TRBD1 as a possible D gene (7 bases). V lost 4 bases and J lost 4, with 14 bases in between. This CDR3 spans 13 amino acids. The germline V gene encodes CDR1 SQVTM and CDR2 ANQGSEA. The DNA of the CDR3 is TGCAGCGTTGTGGGGCAGGGGGGATACGAGCAGTACTTC. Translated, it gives CSVVGQGGYEQYF.

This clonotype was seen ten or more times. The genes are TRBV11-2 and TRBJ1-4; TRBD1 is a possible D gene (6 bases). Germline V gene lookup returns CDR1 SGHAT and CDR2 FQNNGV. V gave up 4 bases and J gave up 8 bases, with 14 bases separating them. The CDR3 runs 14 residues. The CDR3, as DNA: TGTGCCAGCAGCTCCACAGGGTCGGCGGAAAAACTGTTTTTT. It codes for CASSSTGSAEKLFF. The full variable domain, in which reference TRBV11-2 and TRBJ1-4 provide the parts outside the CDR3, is EAGVAQSPRYKIIEKRQSVAFWCNPISGHATLYWYQQILGQGPKLLIQFQNNGVVDDSQLPKDRFSAERLKGVDSTLKIQPAKLEDSAVYLCASSSTGSAEKLFFGSGTQLSVL.

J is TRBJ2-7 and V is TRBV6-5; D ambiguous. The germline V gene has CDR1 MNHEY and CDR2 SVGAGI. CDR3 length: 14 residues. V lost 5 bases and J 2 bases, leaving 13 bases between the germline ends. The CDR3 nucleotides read TGTGCCAGCAGTGACCTGGATCCAGCCTACGAGCAGTACTTC. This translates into CASSDLDPAYEQYF.

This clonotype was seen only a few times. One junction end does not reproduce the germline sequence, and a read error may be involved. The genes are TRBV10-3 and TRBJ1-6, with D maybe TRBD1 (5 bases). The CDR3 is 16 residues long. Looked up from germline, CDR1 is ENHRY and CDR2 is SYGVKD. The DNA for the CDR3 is TGTGCCAGCAGTTACTCGAAGGAGGGGACGAAGTCACCCCTCCACTTT. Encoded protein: CASSYSKEGTKSPLHF.

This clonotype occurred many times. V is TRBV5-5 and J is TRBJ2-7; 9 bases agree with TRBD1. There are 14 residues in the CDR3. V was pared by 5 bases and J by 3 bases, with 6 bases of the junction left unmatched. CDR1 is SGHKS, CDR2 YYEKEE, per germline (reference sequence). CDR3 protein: CASSPGQGNYEQYF. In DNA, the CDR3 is TGTGCCAGCAGTCCGGGACAGGGCAACTACGAGCAGTACTTC.

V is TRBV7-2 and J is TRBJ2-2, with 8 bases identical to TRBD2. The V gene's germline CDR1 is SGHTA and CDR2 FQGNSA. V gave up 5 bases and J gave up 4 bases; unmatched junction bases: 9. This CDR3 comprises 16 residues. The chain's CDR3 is CASSTSRGGSTGELFF. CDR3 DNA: TGTGCCAGCAGCACATCTCGGGGGGGGAGCACCGGGGAGCTGTTTTTT.

CDR3 protein: CSAMGLAGRYGYTF. CDR3 in DNA: TGCAGTGCTATGGGGCTAGCGGGGAGGTATGGCTACACCTTC. The J gene is TRBJ1-2, the V gene TRBV20-1, with D perhaps TRBD1 (5 bases). The CDR3 contains 14 residues. CDR1 DFQATT and CDR2 SNEGSKA come from the germline V gene (reference sequence). V was pared by 4 bases and J by 5 bases, with 17 bases between.

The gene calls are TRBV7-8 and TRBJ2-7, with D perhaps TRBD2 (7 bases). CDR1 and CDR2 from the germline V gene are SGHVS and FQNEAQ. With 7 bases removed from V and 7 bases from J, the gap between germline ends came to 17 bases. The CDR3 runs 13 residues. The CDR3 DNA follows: TGTGCCAGCAAGAATACAGGGACTAATGAGCAGTACTTC. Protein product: CASKNTGTNEQYF.

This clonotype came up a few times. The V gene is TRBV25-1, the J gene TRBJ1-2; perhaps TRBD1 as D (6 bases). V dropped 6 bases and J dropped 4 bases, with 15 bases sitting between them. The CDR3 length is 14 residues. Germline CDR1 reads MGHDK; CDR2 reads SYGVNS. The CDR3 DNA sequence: TGTGCCAGCAGCCAAGGTTCAGGGGTCTATGGCTACACCTTC. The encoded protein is CASSQGSGVYGYTF.

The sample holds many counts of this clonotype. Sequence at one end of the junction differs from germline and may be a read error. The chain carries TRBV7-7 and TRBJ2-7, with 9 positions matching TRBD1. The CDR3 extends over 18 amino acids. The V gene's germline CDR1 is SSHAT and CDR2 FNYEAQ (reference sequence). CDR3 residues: CASSLGPPGQGGIYEQYF. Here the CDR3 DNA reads TGTGCTAGCAGCTTAGGACCACCGGGACAGGGAGGAATTTACGAGCAGTACTTC.

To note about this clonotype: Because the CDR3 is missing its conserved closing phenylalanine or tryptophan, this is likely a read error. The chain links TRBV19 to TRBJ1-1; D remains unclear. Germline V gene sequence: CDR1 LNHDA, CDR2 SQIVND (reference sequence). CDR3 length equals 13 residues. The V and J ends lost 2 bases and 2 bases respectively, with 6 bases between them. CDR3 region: CASSIWLNTEAFL. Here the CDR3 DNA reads TGTGCCAGTAGTATATGGCTAAACACTGAAGCTTTCCTT.

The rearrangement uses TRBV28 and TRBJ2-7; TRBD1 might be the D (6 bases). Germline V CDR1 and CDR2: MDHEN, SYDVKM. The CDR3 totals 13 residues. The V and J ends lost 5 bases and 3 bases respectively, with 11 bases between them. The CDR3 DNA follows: TGTGCCAGCAGTAAAGACAGGTTCTACGAGCAGTACTTC. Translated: CASSKDRFYEQYF. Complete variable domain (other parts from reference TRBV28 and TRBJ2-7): DVKVTQSSRYLVKRTGEKVFLECVQDMDHENMFWYRQDPGLGLRLIYFSYDVKMKEKGDIPEGYSVSREKKERFSLILESASTNQTSMYLCASSKDRFYEQYFGPGTRLTVT.

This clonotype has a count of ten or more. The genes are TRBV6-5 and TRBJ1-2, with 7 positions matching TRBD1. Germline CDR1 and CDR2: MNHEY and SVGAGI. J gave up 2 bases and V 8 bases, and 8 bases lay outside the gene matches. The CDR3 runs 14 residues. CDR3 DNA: TGTGCCAGCCGACAGGGACAGAACAACTATGGCTACACCTTC. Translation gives CASRQGQNNYGYTF.

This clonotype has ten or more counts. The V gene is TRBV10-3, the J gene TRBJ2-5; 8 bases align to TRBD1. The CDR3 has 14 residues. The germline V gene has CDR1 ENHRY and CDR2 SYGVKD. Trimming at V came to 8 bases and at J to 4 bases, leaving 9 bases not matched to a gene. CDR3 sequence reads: CAIGKTGGGETQYF. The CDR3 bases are TGTGCCATCGGAAAAACAGGGGGTGGAGAGACCCAGTACTTC.

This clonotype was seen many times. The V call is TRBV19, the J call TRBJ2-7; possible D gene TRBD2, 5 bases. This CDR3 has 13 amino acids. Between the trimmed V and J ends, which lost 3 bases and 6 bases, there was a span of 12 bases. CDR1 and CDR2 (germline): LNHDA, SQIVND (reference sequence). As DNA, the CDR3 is TGTGCCAGTAGTATCTTACTGGAGGCCGAGCAGTACTTC. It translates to CASSILLEAEQYF.

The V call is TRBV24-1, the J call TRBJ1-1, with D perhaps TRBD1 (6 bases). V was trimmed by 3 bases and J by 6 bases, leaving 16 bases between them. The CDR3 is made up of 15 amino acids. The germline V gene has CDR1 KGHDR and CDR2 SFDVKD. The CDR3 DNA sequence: TGTGCCACCAGTGATAAAGGGGGGGCCCGATCTGAAGCTTTCTTT. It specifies CATSDKGGARSEAFF.

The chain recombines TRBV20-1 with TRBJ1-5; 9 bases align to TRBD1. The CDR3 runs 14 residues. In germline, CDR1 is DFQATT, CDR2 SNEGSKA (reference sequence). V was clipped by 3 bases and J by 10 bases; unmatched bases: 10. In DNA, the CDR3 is TGCAGTGCTAGCGGGACAGGGCCCGGCCAACCCCAGCATTTT. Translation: CSASGTGPGQPQHF.

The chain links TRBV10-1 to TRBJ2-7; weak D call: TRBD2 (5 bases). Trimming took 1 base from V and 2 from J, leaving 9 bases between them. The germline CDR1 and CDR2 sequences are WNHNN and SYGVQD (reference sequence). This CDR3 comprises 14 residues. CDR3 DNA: TGCGCCAGCAGTGAGTTCCAGGAGGCCTACGAGCAGTACTTC. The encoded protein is CASSEFQEAYEQYF.

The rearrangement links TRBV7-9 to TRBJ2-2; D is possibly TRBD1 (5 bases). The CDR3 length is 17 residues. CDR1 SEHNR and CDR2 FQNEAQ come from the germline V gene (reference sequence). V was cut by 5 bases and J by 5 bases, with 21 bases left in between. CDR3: CASSVSQGGGTTGELFF. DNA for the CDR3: TGTGCCAGCAGCGTCTCTCAGGGCGGCGGTACGACCGGGGAGCTGTTTTTT. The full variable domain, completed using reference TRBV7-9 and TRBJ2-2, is DTGVSQNPRHKITKRGQNVTFRCDPISEHNRLYWYRQTLGQGPEFLTYFQNEAQLEKSRLLSDRFSAERPKGSFSTLEIQRTEQGDSAMYLCASSVSQGGGTTGELFFGEGSRLTVL.

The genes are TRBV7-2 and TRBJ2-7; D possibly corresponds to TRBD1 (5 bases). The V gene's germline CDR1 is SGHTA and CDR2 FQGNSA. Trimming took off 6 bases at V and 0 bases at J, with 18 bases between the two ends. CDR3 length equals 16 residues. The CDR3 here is CASSFYPGKASYEQYF. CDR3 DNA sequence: TGTGCCAGCAGTTTTTACCCAGGGAAGGCCTCCTACGAGCAGTACTTC.